These T cell receptor beta chains were read from a single sample in a study of blood T cell repertoires in COVID-19. TCRdb's table, derived via immunoSEQ multiplex PCR, lists solely in-frame clones and lacks some. The data hold more than 150,000 clones, with around 80% observed a single time. The sequenced sample was peripheral blood. These receptors all come from a man between 60 and 75 years old with acute or convalescent COVID-19. Both conserved end residues are part of each CDR3. The order of the fields is J gene, D gene, V gene, clone size, CDR3 DNA, CDR3 protein. D genes are given only for firm matches. Clone sizes are given selectively: once, few, many, or a class where the clone is expanded.

j_call: TRBJ1-2
d_call: -
v_call: TRBV12-3/TRBV12-4
clone_size: -
cdr3_nt: TGTGCCAGCAGTAGGGGCCCACAGGGCGGCTACACCTTC
cdr3_aa: CASSRGPQGGYTF

j_call: TRBJ2-5
d_call: -
v_call: TRBV9
clone_size: -
cdr3_nt: TGTGCCAGCAGCCCCGGGGGCGGGAGAGAGACCCAGTACTTC
cdr3_aa: CASSPGGGRETQYF

j_call: TRBJ2-7
d_call: -
v_call: TRBV15
clone_size: -
cdr3_nt: TGTGCCACCAGCAGAGATGGGGCGACGGCGTCCTACGAGCAGTACTTC
cdr3_aa: CATSRDGATASYEQYF

j_call: TRBJ2-3
d_call: -
v_call: TRBV2
clone_size: -
cdr3_nt: TGTGCCAGCAGTGTAGCGCGCTTGGCAGATACGCAGTATTTT
cdr3_aa: CASSVARLADTQYF

j_call: TRBJ2-1
d_call: TRBD2
v_call: TRBV3-1/TRBV3-2
clone_size: -
cdr3_nt: TGTGCCAGCAGCTCGGAACTAGCGGGAGGGCGGGATGAGCAGTTCTTC
cdr3_aa: CASSSELAGGRDEQFF

j_call: TRBJ1-2
d_call: -
v_call: TRBV24-1
clone_size: -
cdr3_nt: TGTGCCACCAGTGACCTCATTCTCGCAGGGCGTCCCTATGGCTACACCTTC
cdr3_aa: CATSDLILAGRPYGYTF

j_call: TRBJ1-5
d_call: -
v_call: TRBV28
clone_size: -
cdr3_nt: TGTGCCAGCAGTTCGCTCAGGGCATTCAATCAGCCCCAGCATTTT
cdr3_aa: CASSSLRAFNQPQHF

j_call: TRBJ2-7
d_call: TRBD2
v_call: TRBV7-9
clone_size: -
cdr3_nt: TGTGCCAGCAGCCCACTGGGACTAGGAGGCTACGAGCAGTACTTC
cdr3_aa: CASSPLGLGGYEQYF

j_call: TRBJ2-5
d_call: TRBD2
v_call: TRBV4-2
clone_size: -
cdr3_nt: TGTGCCAGCAGCCAAGCGGTTGGCGCGGGAGGGCAAGAGACCCAGTACTTC
cdr3_aa: CASSQAVGAGGQETQYF

j_call: TRBJ2-1
d_call: -
v_call: TRBV4-3
clone_size: -
cdr3_nt: TGCGCCAGCAGCCAACTAGGCTCCTACAATGAGCAGTTCTTC
cdr3_aa: CASSQLGSYNEQFF

j_call: TRBJ2-1
d_call: TRBD1
v_call: TRBV5-6
clone_size: once
cdr3_nt: TGTGCCAGCAGCGTAACAGGGGAGCATGAGCAGTTCTTC
cdr3_aa: CASSVTGEHEQFF

j_call: TRBJ2-7
d_call: -
v_call: TRBV24-1
clone_size: -
cdr3_nt: TGTGCCACCAGTGATTCAGGACTGCTCCCCGAGCAGTACTTC
cdr3_aa: CATSDSGLLPEQYF

j_call: TRBJ2-7
d_call: TRBD2
v_call: TRBV19
clone_size: -
cdr3_nt: TGTGCCAGTAGTATGGGGGAGGGGCAGCAGTACTTC
cdr3_aa: CASSMGEGQQYF

j_call: TRBJ1-2
d_call: TRBD1
v_call: TRBV6-6
clone_size: -
cdr3_nt: TGTGCCAGCAGTTCACAGGGGGCTAACTATGGCTACACCTTC
cdr3_aa: CASSSQGANYGYTF

j_call: TRBJ2-5
d_call: TRBD2
v_call: TRBV5-4
clone_size: -
cdr3_nt: TGTGCCAGCAGCTTAGTACTAGCGTCCCCCGGGACCCAGTACTTC
cdr3_aa: CASSLVLASPGTQYF

j_call: TRBJ2-1
d_call: TRBD2
v_call: TRBV7-9
clone_size: -
cdr3_nt: TGTGCCAGCAGCTTGCCTGGAGATATTAGCGGGGGGAAGCAGTTCTTC
cdr3_aa: CASSLPGDISGGKQFF

j_call: TRBJ2-1
d_call: TRBD2
v_call: TRBV28
clone_size: -
cdr3_nt: TGTGCCAGCAGTTCCCAGCGGGAGTGGTTCTTC
cdr3_aa: CASSSQREWFF

j_call: TRBJ2-5
d_call: TRBD2
v_call: TRBV5-1
clone_size: -
cdr3_nt: TGCGCCAGCAGCTTCCAGCGGGGGGGCCAAGAGACCCAGTACTTC
cdr3_aa: CASSFQRGGQETQYF

j_call: TRBJ2-3
d_call: TRBD2
v_call: TRBV3-1/TRBV3-2
clone_size: -
cdr3_nt: TGTGCCAGCAGCCATCTAGCGGGGGGTACCACAGATACGCAGTATTTT
cdr3_aa: CASSHLAGGTTDTQYF

j_call: TRBJ1-2
d_call: -
v_call: TRBV4-1
clone_size: -
cdr3_nt: TGCGCCAGCAGCCAACTGCCCAGAAACTATGGCTACATCTTC
cdr3_aa: CASSQLPRNYGYIF

j_call: TRBJ1-4
d_call: TRBD1
v_call: TRBV6-6
clone_size: -
cdr3_nt: TGTGCCAGCAGTTTAACAGGGGGCAGGGGTGAAAAACTGTTTTTT
cdr3_aa: CASSLTGGRGEKLFF

j_call: TRBJ1-5
d_call: -
v_call: TRBV7-2
clone_size: -
cdr3_nt: TGTGCCAGCAGCTCTTACAGAAATCAGCCCCAGCATTTT
cdr3_aa: CASSSYRNQPQHF

j_call: TRBJ1-4
d_call: -
v_call: TRBV5-1
clone_size: -
cdr3_nt: TGCGCCAGCAGCGTGACAGGAGCGAATGAAAAACTGTTTTTT
cdr3_aa: CASSVTGANEKLFF

j_call: TRBJ2-3
d_call: -
v_call: TRBV6-5
clone_size: -
cdr3_nt: TGTGCCAGCAGTCACACAGATACGCAGTATTTT
cdr3_aa: CASSHTDTQYF

j_call: TRBJ1-4
d_call: TRBD1
v_call: TRBV5-4
clone_size: -
cdr3_nt: TGTGCCAGCAGCTGGGGCACAGGGGGGCGCGTTGAAAAACTGTTTTTT
cdr3_aa: CASSWGTGGRVEKLFF

j_call: TRBJ2-7
d_call: -
v_call: TRBV24-1
clone_size: -
cdr3_nt: TGTGCCACCAGTGATTTCGAGCAGGGAGGATATTCCTACGAGCAGTACTTC
cdr3_aa: CATSDFEQGGYSYEQYF

j_call: TRBJ1-5
d_call: -
v_call: TRBV28
clone_size: -
cdr3_nt: TGTGCCAGCAGTTATGGAGGGAAAAATCAGCCCCAGCATTTT
cdr3_aa: CASSYGGKNQPQHF

j_call: TRBJ1-2
d_call: -
v_call: TRBV5-4
clone_size: once
cdr3_nt: TGTGCCAGCAGCTTGGCGCAGGGGTATAACTATGGCTACACCTTC
cdr3_aa: CASSLAQGYNYGYTF

j_call: TRBJ1-6
d_call: TRBD1
v_call: TRBV19
clone_size: -
cdr3_nt: TGTGCCAGTAAATCCGGGACAGGGGTTTCACCCCTCCACTTT
cdr3_aa: CASKSGTGVSPLHF

j_call: TRBJ2-7
d_call: TRBD2
v_call: TRBV28
clone_size: -
cdr3_nt: TGTGCCAGCAGTCTAGCGGGAGGGCTTGGCTCCTACGAGCAGTACTTC
cdr3_aa: CASSLAGGLGSYEQYF

j_call: TRBJ1-2
d_call: TRBD1
v_call: TRBV6-5
clone_size: -
cdr3_nt: TGTGCCAGCTGGACAGGGGGGAGATACACCTTC
cdr3_aa: CASWTGGRYTF

j_call: TRBJ1-1
d_call: TRBD1
v_call: TRBV7-2
clone_size: -
cdr3_nt: TGTGCCAGCAGCTTTAACCAGCCGGGGACAGGGTCCGCGGGAGGGGCTTTCTTT
cdr3_aa: CASSFNQPGTGSAGGAFF

j_call: TRBJ1-6
d_call: -
v_call: TRBV7-2
clone_size: -
cdr3_nt: TGTGCCAGCAGCTTAGGATCGTCGGGGAATAATTCACCCCTCCACTTT
cdr3_aa: CASSLGSSGNNSPLHF

j_call: TRBJ2-2
d_call: -
v_call: TRBV6-5
clone_size: -
cdr3_nt: TGTGCCAGCAGATCCGGGACTGAGAACACCGGGGAGCTGTTTTTT
cdr3_aa: CASRSGTENTGELFF

j_call: TRBJ2-1
d_call: -
v_call: TRBV24-1
clone_size: few
cdr3_nt: TGTGCCACCGCTCGGGGGAATGAGCAGTTCTTC
cdr3_aa: CATARGNEQFF

j_call: TRBJ2-3
d_call: TRBD2
v_call: TRBV9
clone_size: -
cdr3_nt: TGTGCCAGCAGCGCCCGGGGTAGCGGGAGGGCCGGAGGCACAGATACGCAGTATTTT
cdr3_aa: CASSARGSGRAGGTDTQYF

j_call: TRBJ2-1
d_call: TRBD2
v_call: TRBV11-3
clone_size: -
cdr3_nt: TGTGCCAGCAGCCCCGGCGGTGGCGGGAGGGCCCGGAATGAGCAGTTCTTC
cdr3_aa: CASSPGGGGRARNEQFF

j_call: TRBJ2-4
d_call: -
v_call: TRBV19
clone_size: once
cdr3_nt: TGTGCCAGTAGTTCGGGTTACATTCAGTACTTC
cdr3_aa: CASSSGYIQYF

j_call: TRBJ1-6
d_call: TRBD1
v_call: TRBV5-4
clone_size: -
cdr3_nt: TGTGCCAGCAGCACATCCGGGACAGGGAGATCCACTTTAAATTCACCCCTCCACTTT
cdr3_aa: CASSTSGTGRSTLNSPLHF

j_call: TRBJ2-7
d_call: -
v_call: TRBV6-2/TRBV6-3
clone_size: -
cdr3_nt: TGTGCCAGCAGTTATGGGGGGACAGCCTACGAGCAGTACTTC
cdr3_aa: CASSYGGTAYEQYF

j_call: TRBJ1-1
d_call: TRBD1
v_call: TRBV5-1
clone_size: -
cdr3_nt: TGCGCCAGCACGGCAGGGGGGACAACAAGTGAAGCTTTCTTT
cdr3_aa: CASTAGGTTSEAFF

j_call: TRBJ2-3
d_call: TRBD2
v_call: TRBV2
clone_size: -
cdr3_nt: TGTGCCAGCAGGCCTACTAGCGGGGGGTTGACAGATACGCAGTATTTT
cdr3_aa: CASRPTSGGLTDTQYF

j_call: TRBJ2-7
d_call: TRBD1
v_call: TRBV12-5
clone_size: -
cdr3_nt: TGTGCTAGTGGGAACGGACAGGGCTACGAGCAGTACTTC
cdr3_aa: CASGNGQGYEQYF

j_call: TRBJ1-5
d_call: -
v_call: TRBV27
clone_size: few
cdr3_nt: TGTGCCAGCAGTTTGAGGGCCGCTCAGCCCCAGCATTTT
cdr3_aa: CASSLRAAQPQHF